These 17 T cell receptor beta chains were sequenced from one sample in a study of monozygotic twins with inflammatory bowel disease. TCRdb re-called the 5' RACE reads and shows each CDR3 protein once, DNA omitted. The repertoire table contains 88,000 or so distinct CDR3 sequences. The specimen was blood. Every receptor here comes from a human donor with ulcerative colitis or Crohn's disease, or a healthy co-twin of an affected twin (not recorded which).

The rearrangement uses TRBV25-1 and TRBJ2-7. The CDR3 length is 13 residues. Per germline, CDR1 MGHDK and CDR2 SYGVNS. CDR3 region: CASSESWSVEQYF.

This rearrangement joins TRBV6-2 or TRBV6-3 to TRBJ2-1; TCRdb's D call of TRBD1 is untestable without DNA. The CDR3 runs to 20 residues. Germline assignment: CDR1 MNHEY and CDR2 SVGEGT. Here the CDR3 reads CASSLMGDGWYSSSYNEQFF.

This chain connects TRBV27 to TRBJ2-5; there is no DNA to check the TCRdb D call of TRBD1. CDR3 size: 14 residues. In germline, CDR1 is MNHEY, CDR2 SMNVEV (reference sequence). CDR3 loop: CASRFLDRAETQYF.

This sequence joins TRBV7-2 and TRBJ2-7; the TCRdb D gene call, TRBD1, has no DNA to confirm it. Germline CDR1 reads SGHTA; CDR2 reads FQGNSA. The CDR3 spans 16 residues. The CDR3 sequence is CASSLPTGSITYEQYF.

The rearrangement joins TRBV7-2 to TRBJ1-3; with no DNA, the TCRdb D assignment of TRBD1 cannot be verified. CDR3 length: 16 residues. Germline assignment: CDR1 SGHTA and CDR2 FQGNSA. CDR3 loop: CASSNRQGSSGNTIYF.

This chain connects TRBV20-1 to TRBJ2-5; with no DNA, the TCRdb D assignment of TRBD2 cannot be verified. Germline-derived CDR1 and CDR2 are DFQATT and SNEGSKA (reference sequence). The CDR3 has 15 amino acids. This CDR3 reads CSAIVAGPIRETQYF.

The rearrangement joins TRBV7-6 to TRBJ2-3; without DNA, the TCRdb call of TRBD2 cannot be checked. Germline V gene data show CDR1 as SGHVS and CDR2 as FNYEAQ. The CDR3 totals 15 residues. CDR3 in amino acids: CASSWGIAGTDTQYF.

The J gene is TRBJ2-1, the V gene TRBV5-1; TCRdb selects TRBD1, and the lack of DNA leaves this call unchecked. CDR1 SGHRS and CDR2 YFSETQ come from the germline V gene. The CDR3 length is 15 residues. This CDR3 is CASSLGDGGADEQFF.

The chain recombines TRBV2 with TRBJ1-5; TCRdb selects TRBD1, and the lack of DNA leaves this call unchecked. The CDR3 consists of 15 residues. Germline assignment: CDR1 SNHLY and CDR2 FYNNEI. CDR3 region: CASSLMDRDNQPQHF.

CDR3 sequence reads: CAISVSDRGGETQYF. This rearrangement joins TRBV10-3 to TRBJ2-5; TCRdb selects TRBD1, and the lack of DNA leaves this call unchecked. CDR1 is ENHRY and CDR2 is SYGVKD in the germline V gene. This CDR3 comprises 15 residues.

The CDR3 here is CATVMSLGGELFF. The chain uses TRBV7-8 and TRBJ2-2. Germline assignment: CDR1 SGHVS and CDR2 FQNEAQ. This CDR3 has 13 amino acids.

The chain carries TRBV11-2 and TRBJ2-3; the D gene TCRdb calls, TRBD1, cannot be checked with no DNA. Germline CDR1 reads SGHAT; CDR2 reads FQNNGV. The CDR3 runs 15 residues. The CDR3 reads CASSHSPESTDTQYF.

CDR3 amino acids: CASSHPSGGGIDEQFF. This sequence joins TRBV3-1 and TRBJ2-1; TCRdb names TRBD1, which stays unverified in the absence of DNA. The CDR3 length is 16 residues. Germline V gene sequence: CDR1 LGHDT, CDR2 YNNKEL (reference sequence).

This chain uses TRBV18 with TRBJ2-7. Germline CDR1 KGHSH, CDR2 LQKENI. The CDR3 runs 12 residues. CDR3 in amino acids: CASSPRLSEQYF.

The chain carries TRBV5-1 and TRBJ2-7; there is no DNA to check the TCRdb D call of TRBD1. Germline loops: CDR1 SGHRS, CDR2 YFSETQ. This CDR3 is 14 amino acids long. The CDR3: CASSKGSGAKEQYF.

The chain is built from TRBV18 and TRBJ2-1. The length of the CDR3 is 12 residues. CDR1 KGHSH and CDR2 LQKENI come from the germline V gene. The chain's CDR3 is CASSPPLREQFF.

The J gene is TRBJ2-1, the V gene TRBV7-2; TCRdb selects TRBD1, and the lack of DNA leaves this call unchecked. The CDR3 sequence is 14 residues long. CDR1 SGHTA and CDR2 FQGNSA come from the germline V gene. CDR3 sequence reads: CASRSAGGYNELFF.